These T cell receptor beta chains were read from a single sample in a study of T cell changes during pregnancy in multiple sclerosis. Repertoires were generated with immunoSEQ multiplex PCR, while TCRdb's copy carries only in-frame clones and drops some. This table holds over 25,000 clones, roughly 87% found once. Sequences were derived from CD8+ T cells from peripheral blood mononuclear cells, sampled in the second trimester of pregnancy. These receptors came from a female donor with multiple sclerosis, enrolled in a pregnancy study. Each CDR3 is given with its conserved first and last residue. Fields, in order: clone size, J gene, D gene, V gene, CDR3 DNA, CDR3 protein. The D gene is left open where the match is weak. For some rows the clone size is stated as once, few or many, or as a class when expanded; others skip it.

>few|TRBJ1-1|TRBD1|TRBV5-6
TGTGCCAGCAGCAGGACAGGGCCCACTGAAGCTTTCTTT
CASSRTGPTEAFF
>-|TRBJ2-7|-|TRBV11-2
TGTGCCAGCAGCGTTGGGGCGGTGAGCTCCTACGAGCAGTACTTC
CASSVGAVSSYEQYF
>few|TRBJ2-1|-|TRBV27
TGTGCCAGCCATCGAACAGGTAGTGAGCAGTTCTTC
CASHRTGSEQFF
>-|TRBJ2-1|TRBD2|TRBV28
TGTGCCAGCAGCCTCGGGACTAGCGATTACAATGAGCAGTTCTTC
CASSLGTSDYNEQFF
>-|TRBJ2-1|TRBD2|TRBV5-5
TGTGCCAGCAGCTTAATACTAGCGGGAGTTCAGAAATACAATGAGCAGTTCTTC
CASSLILAGVQKYNEQFF
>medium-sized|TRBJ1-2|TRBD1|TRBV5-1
TGCGCCAGCAGCTTGGCCGGGACAGGGACAGATGGCTACACCTTC
CASSLAGTGTDGYTF
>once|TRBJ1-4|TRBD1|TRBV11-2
TGTGCCAGCAGATCCGGACAGGGTGATGAAAAACTGTTTTTT
CASRSGQGDEKLFF
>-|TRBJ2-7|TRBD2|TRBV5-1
TGCGCCAGCAGCTTGGTACTAGCGGAATCCTACGAGCAGTACTTC
CASSLVLAESYEQYF
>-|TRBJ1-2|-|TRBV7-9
TGTGCCAGCAGCTTAGCGCCGGGGGGCCGGAATGGCTACACCTTC
CASSLAPGGRNGYTF
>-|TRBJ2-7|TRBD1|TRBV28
TGTGCCAGCAGCGGGACAGGGACTACCTACGAGCAGTACTTC
CASSGTGTTYEQYF
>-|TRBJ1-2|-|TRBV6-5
TGTGCCAGCAGTCCCGGTACTTACTATGGCTACACCTTC
CASSPGTYYGYTF
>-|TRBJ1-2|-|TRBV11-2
TGTGCCAGCAGCTTAGGGGGGCTTCCAATTGGTGGCTACACCTTC
CASSLGGLPIGGYTF
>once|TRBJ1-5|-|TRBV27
TGTGCCAGCAGTTTTCTGGGGGCCGTTCAGCCCCAGCATTTT
CASSFLGAVQPQHF
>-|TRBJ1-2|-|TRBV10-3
TGTGCCATCAGCGACGACAGCTCCTGGGGATATGGCTACACCTTC
CAISDDSSWGYGYTF
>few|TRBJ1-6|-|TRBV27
TGTGCCAGCAGTTTGAGGGACACGGTGGATTCACCCCTCCACTTT
CASSLRDTVDSPLHF
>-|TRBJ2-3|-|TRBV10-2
TGCGCCAGCAGGGGGGAGGCTAGCGAGTTCACAGATACGCAGTATTTT
CASRGEASEFTDTQYF
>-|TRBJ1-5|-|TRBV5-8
TGTGCCAGCAGGGGGGAGGGAGGCCATAGCAATCAGCCCCAGCATTTT
CASRGEGGHSNQPQHF
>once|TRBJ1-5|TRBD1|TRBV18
TGTGCCAGCTCACCACCAGAGACAGGGGGTATCGATCAGCCCCAGCATTTT
CASSPPETGGIDQPQHF
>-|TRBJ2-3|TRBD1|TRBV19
TGTGCCAGTAGTATGGGGGACAGTCGCACAGATACGCAGTATTTT
CASSMGDSRTDTQYF
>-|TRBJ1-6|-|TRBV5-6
TGTGCCAGCAGCTTCCCTTACTTT
CASSFPYF
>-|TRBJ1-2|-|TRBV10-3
TGTGCCAACGCGCCTCAAAGTGCTAACTATGGCTACACCTTC
CANAPQSANYGYTF